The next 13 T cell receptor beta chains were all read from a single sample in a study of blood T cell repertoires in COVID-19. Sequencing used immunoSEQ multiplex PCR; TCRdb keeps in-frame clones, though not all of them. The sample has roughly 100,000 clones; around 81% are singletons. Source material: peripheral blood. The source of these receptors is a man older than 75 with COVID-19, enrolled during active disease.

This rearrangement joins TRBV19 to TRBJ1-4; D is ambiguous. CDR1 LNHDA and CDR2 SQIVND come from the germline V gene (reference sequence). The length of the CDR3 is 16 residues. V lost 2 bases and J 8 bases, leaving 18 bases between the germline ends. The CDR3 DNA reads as TGTGCCAGTAGTATACTCTCGGACCCCGGGAGGGAAAAACTGTTTTTT. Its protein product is CASSILSDPGREKLFF.

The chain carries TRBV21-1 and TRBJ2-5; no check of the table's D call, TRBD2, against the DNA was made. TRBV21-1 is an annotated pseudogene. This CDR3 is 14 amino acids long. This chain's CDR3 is CASSEAFLGETQYF. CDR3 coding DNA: TGTGCCAGCAGCGAGGCCTTTCTTGGAGAGACCCAGTACTTC.

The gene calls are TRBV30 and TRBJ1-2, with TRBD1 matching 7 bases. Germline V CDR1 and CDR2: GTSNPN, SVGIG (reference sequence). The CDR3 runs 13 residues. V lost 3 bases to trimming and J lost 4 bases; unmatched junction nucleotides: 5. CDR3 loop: CAWRRDRVYGYTF. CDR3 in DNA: TGTGCCTGGAGAAGGGACAGAGTCTATGGCTACACCTTC.

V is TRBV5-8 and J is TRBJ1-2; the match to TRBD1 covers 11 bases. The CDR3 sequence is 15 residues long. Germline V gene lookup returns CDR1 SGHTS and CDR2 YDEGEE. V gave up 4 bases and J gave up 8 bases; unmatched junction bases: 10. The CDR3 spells CASSLGQGASGGYTF. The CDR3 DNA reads TGTGCCAGCAGCCTCGGACAGGGGGCTTCAGGGGGCTACACCTTC.

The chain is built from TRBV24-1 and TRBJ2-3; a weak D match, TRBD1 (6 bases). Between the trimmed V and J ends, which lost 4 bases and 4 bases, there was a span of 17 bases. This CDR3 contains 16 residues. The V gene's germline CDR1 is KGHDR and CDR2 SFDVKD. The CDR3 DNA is TGTGCCACCAGTGAGCAGGACAGAGGAGTACCAGATACGCAGTATTTT. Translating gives CATSEQDRGVPDTQYF.

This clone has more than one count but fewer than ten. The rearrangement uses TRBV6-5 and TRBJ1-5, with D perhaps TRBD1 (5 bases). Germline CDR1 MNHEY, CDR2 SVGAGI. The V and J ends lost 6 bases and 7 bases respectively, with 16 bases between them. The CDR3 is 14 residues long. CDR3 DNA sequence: TGTGCCAGCAGAAGATCGGGGGGAGGGCAGCCCCAGCATTTT. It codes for CASRRSGGGQPQHF.

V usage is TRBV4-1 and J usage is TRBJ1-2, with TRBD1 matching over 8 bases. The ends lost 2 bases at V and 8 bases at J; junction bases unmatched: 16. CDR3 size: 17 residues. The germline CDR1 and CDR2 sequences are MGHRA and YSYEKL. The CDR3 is CASSQPLRGRRGHGYTF. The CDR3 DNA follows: TGCGCCAGCAGCCAACCTTTAAGGGGCCGCAGGGGGCACGGCTACACCTTC.

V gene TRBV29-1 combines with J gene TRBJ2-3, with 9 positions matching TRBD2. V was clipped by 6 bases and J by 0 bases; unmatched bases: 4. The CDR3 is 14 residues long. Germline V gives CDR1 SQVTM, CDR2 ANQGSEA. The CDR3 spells CSVNLAGSTDTQYF. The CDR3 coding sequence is TGCAGCGTGAACCTAGCGGGAAGCACAGATACGCAGTATTTT.

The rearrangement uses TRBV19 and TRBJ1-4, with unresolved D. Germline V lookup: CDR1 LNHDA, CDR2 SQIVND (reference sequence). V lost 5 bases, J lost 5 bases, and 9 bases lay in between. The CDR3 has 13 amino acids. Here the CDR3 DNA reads TGTGCCAGTAGTTGGAGTCTCAATGAAAAACTGTTTTTT. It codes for CASSWSLNEKLFF.

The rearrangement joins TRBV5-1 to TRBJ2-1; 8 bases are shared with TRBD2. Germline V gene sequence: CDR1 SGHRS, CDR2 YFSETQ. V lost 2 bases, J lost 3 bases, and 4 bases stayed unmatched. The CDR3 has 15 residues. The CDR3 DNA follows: TGCGCCAGCAGCTTTACAGCGGGGGTCTACAATGAGCAGTTCTTC. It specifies CASSFTAGVYNEQFF.

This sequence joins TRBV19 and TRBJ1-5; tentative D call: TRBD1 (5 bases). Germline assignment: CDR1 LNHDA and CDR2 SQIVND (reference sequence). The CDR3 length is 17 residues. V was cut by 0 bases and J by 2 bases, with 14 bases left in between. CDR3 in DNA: TGTGCCAGTAGTATAGAGGTAGCCAGGGCTGGCAATCAGCCCCAGCATTTT. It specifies CASSIEVARAGNQPQHF. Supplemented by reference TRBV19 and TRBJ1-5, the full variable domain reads DGGITQSPKYLFRKEGQNVTLSCEQNLNHDAMYWYRQDPGQGLRLIYYSQIVNDFQKGDIAEGYSVSREKKESFPLTVTSAQKNPTAFYLCASSIEVARAGNQPQHFGDGTRLSIL.

CDR3 DNA sequence: TGTGCCAGCTCGCAGGGACAGTCAACTAATGAAAAACTGTTTTTT. Residues: CASSQGQSTNEKLFF. The V gene is TRBV18, the J gene TRBJ1-4; 7 positions match TRBD1. This CDR3 region has 15 residues. Germline values: CDR1 KGHSH, CDR2 LQKENI. With 6 bases clipped from V and 0 bases from J, the junction kept 4 bases outside the gene matches.

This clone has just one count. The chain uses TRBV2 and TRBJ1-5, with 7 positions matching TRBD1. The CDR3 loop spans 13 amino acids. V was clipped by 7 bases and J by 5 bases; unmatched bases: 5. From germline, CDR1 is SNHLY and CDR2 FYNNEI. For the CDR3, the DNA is TGTGCCAGCACCCGGGACAGAGATCAGCCCCAGCATTTT. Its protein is CASTRDRDQPQHF.